The 20 T cell receptor beta chains presented below share a single source sample, sequenced in a study of shared clonotypes between healthy human individuals. Generated by immunoSEQ multiplex PCR, the TCRdb table keeps only in-frame clones and is missing some. This sample yields approximately 480,000 clones, of which nearly 80% are seen a single time; around 13% belongs to the top ten. The source material was PBMCs. The receptors come from a woman aged 40 to 50 in good health. Some clones in this sample may be carry-over from other donors' samples.

The rearrangement joins TRBV5-4 to TRBJ2-7; 7 bases match TRBD2. The CDR3 loop spans 15 amino acids. V dropped 2 bases and J dropped 6; count of bases not matched to a gene: 11. The germline V gene has CDR1 SGHNT and CDR2 YYREEE (reference sequence). CDR3 sequence: CASSLEERDAPEQYF. In DNA form, the CDR3 reads TGTGCCAGCAGCTTAGAAGAGCGGGATGCCCCCGAGCAGTACTTC.

This chain connects TRBV14 to TRBJ2-1; the D is unclear. Germline-derived CDR1 and CDR2 are SGHDN and FVKESK. The CDR3 consists of 15 residues. V was trimmed by 0 bases and J by 1 base, leaving 7 bases between them. The CDR3 DNA sequence: TGTGCCAGCAGCCAAGACCCCAGGTCCTACAATGAGCAGTTCTTC. Its translation is CASSQDPRSYNEQFF. The full variable domain, completed using reference TRBV14 and TRBJ2-1, is EAGVTQFPSHSVIEKGQTVTLRCDPISGHDNLYWYRRVMGKEIKFLLHFVKESKQDESGMPNNRFLAERTGGTYSTLKVQPAELEDSGVYFCASSQDPRSYNEQFFGPGTRLTVL.

This clone was recorded once. The chain couples TRBV28 to TRBJ1-1, with TRBD1 as a possible D gene (6 bases). From germline, CDR1 is MDHEN and CDR2 SYDVKM. The CDR3 spans 16 residues. V gave up 4 bases and J gave up 2 bases, with 17 bases separating them. The CDR3 DNA reads TGTGCCAGCAGTTCACTTTGGGGGCTCCCCAACACTGAAGCTTTCTTT. Residues: CASSSLWGLPNTEAFF.

This clone was counted ten times or more. This chain connects TRBV27 to TRBJ2-1, with 11 bases that match TRBD1. The V gene end was trimmed by 7 bases and the J gene end by 6 bases; junction bases not matched to a gene: 11. Per germline, CDR1 MNHEY and CDR2 SMNVEV (reference sequence). The CDR3 extends over 16 amino acids. The CDR3 DNA reads as TGTGCCAGCACTACCACCGGGACAGGGGGTATCAATGAGCAGTTCTTC. This translates into CASTTTGTGGINEQFF.

The J gene is TRBJ2-3, the V gene TRBV14; 10 bases are shared with TRBD1. The CDR3 runs to 15 residues. The junction had 5 bases not matched to a gene; V was cut back by 4 bases and J by 4 bases. CDR1 is SGHDN, CDR2 FVKESK, per germline. CDR3 sequence reads: CASSPTGTGADTQYF. CDR3 DNA: TGTGCCAGCAGCCCTACCGGGACAGGGGCAGATACGCAGTATTTT.

The chain carries TRBV27 and TRBJ2-4; 7 bases are shared with TRBD2. V lost 5 bases and J lost 3; bases outside the gene matches: 4. Germline CDR1 reads MNHEY; CDR2 reads SMNVEV (reference sequence). The CDR3 sequence is 14 residues long. The CDR3 sequence is CASSPRGVKNIQYF. The DNA for the CDR3 is TGTGCCAGCAGTCCACGGGGGGTCAAAAACATTCAGTACTTC.

The rearrangement links TRBV7-2 to TRBJ2-7; D may be TRBD2 (5 bases). From germline, CDR1 is SGHTA and CDR2 FQGNSA. V lost 1 base and J lost 4, with 14 bases in between. The CDR3 runs 15 residues. CDR3 region: CASSLDGGSGYEQYF. The CDR3 DNA sequence: TGTGCCAGCAGCTTAGACGGTGGGAGTGGATACGAGCAGTACTTC.

The rearrangement uses TRBV10-3 and TRBJ1-1; unclear D gene. V was pared by 6 bases and J by 3 bases, with 8 bases between. This CDR3 comprises 12 residues. CDR1 is ENHRY, CDR2 SYGVKD, per germline. This CDR3 reads CAISASDTEAFF. The CDR3 bases are TGTGCCATCAGCGCATCTGACACTGAAGCTTTCTTT.

J is TRBJ2-5 and V is TRBV7-3; 13 bases align to TRBD2. Germline CDR1 and CDR2: SGHTA and FQGTGA. CDR3 length equals 15 residues. Trimming removed 6 bases from V and 3 bases from J; junction bases left unmatched: 4. CDR3 DNA sequence: TGTGCCAGCAGACACGGGACTAGCGGGAAAGAGACCCAGTACTTC. Protein: CASRHGTSGKETQYF.

V and J are TRBV28 and TRBJ2-7, with 9 bases identical to TRBD2. Losses at the gene ends were 5 bases for V and 3 bases for J; bases not matched to a gene: 5. CDR3 length: 14 residues. CDR1 MDHEN and CDR2 SYDVKM come from the germline V gene. The CDR3 region is CASSQTSGLYEQYF. As DNA, the CDR3 is TGTGCCAGCAGTCAGACTAGCGGCCTCTACGAGCAGTACTTC. Full variable domain (rest looked up from reference TRBV28 and TRBJ2-7): DVKVTQSSRYLVKRTGEKVFLECVQDMDHENMFWYRQDPGLGLRLIYFSYDVKMKEKGDIPEGYSVSREKKERFSLILESASTNQTSMYLCASSQTSGLYEQYFGPGTRLTVT.

In DNA form, the CDR3 reads TGCGCCAGCAGCTTGTTGGGGGCGGATGGCTACACCTTC. It translates to CASSLLGADGYTF. This chain joins TRBV5-1 and TRBJ1-2, with D possibly being TRBD1 (6 bases). Germline loops: CDR1 SGHRS, CDR2 YFSETQ. Trimming left V 1 base short and J 6 bases short, with 10 bases between. CDR3 length: 13 amino acids.

The chain has TRBV18 and TRBJ2-7, with D perhaps TRBD1 or TRBD2 (6 bases each). CDR1 is KGHSH, CDR2 LQKENI, per germline. The CDR3 has 15 residues. Trimming took off 5 bases at V and 4 bases at J, with 18 bases between the two ends. CDR3 sequence reads: CASSSGTSTGYEQYF. The CDR3 nucleotides read TGTGCCAGCTCATCCGGGACTTCGACAGGTTACGAGCAGTACTTC. Full variable domain (rest looked up from reference TRBV18 and TRBJ2-7): NAGVMQNPRHLVRRRGQEARLRCSPMKGHSHVYWYRQLPEEGLKFMVYLQKENIIDESGMPKERFSAEFPKEGPSILRIQQVVRGDSAAYFCASSSGTSTGYEQYFGPGTRLTVT.

This clone was counted only a few times. This chain joins TRBV6-4 and TRBJ2-1; no definite D call. Germline CDR1 reads MRHNA; CDR2 reads SNTAGT. CDR3 length equals 13 residues. The V end lost 2 bases, the J end lost 6 bases, and 8 bases lay between the germline ends. The CDR3 loop reads CASSDSYTNEQFF. The CDR3 nucleotides read TGTGCCAGCAGTGACAGCTATACCAATGAGCAGTTCTTC.

V usage is TRBV6-6 and J usage is TRBJ2-7; TRBD1 matches 7 bases. V shed 5 bases and J 0 bases; nucleotides not matched to a gene: 7. There are 15 residues in the CDR3. Germline CDR1 is MNHNY and CDR2 is SVGAGI (reference sequence). The CDR3 reads CASSTLDRSSYEQYF. The CDR3 DNA reads TGTGCCAGCAGTACCCTGGACAGGAGCTCCTACGAGCAGTACTTC.

This clone has at least ten counts. V usage is TRBV2 and J usage is TRBJ2-7; D unresolved. Between the trimmed V and J ends, which lost 5 bases and 2 bases, there was a span of 10 bases. CDR1 is SNHLY, CDR2 FYNNEI, per germline. This CDR3 has 13 amino acids. CDR3 amino acids: CASSTQVPYEQYF. Written as DNA, the CDR3 is TGTGCCAGCAGTACCCAGGTACCCTACGAGCAGTACTTC.

The chain carries TRBV5-4 and TRBJ1-2; no clear D. This CDR3 has 12 amino acids. Trimming cost V 7 bases and J 3 bases, with 10 bases left between them. Germline V gene lookup returns CDR1 SGHNT and CDR2 YYREEE (reference sequence). The chain's CDR3 is CASSREHYGYTF. In DNA, the CDR3 is TGTGCCAGCTCGCGGGAACACTATGGCTACACCTTC.

The chain has TRBV28 and TRBJ2-5; TRBD1 matches 9 bases. The germline gives CDR1 MDHEN, CDR2 SYDVKM. The CDR3 loop spans 14 amino acids. After removal of 6 bases from V and 5 bases from J, the junction contained 7 bases not matched to a gene. The CDR3 DNA follows: TGTGCCAGCAGATCGACAGGGGGATTGGAGACCCAGTACTTC. Translating it yields CASRSTGGLETQYF.

This chain joins TRBV27 and TRBJ2-7, with D maybe TRBD1 (6 bases). V gave up 8 bases and J gave up 3 bases, with 14 bases separating them. Germline CDR1 and CDR2: MNHEY and SMNVEV (reference sequence). CDR3 length equals 13 residues. In nucleotides, the CDR3 is TGTGCCAGCTTCGACAGGAAGAACTACGAGCAGTACTTC. Protein product: CASFDRKNYEQYF.

V is TRBV4-2 and J is TRBJ2-1, with 7 bases fitting TRBD2. In germline, CDR1 is LGHNA, CDR2 YNFKEQ. The CDR3 consists of 15 residues. V was pared by 4 bases and J by 6 bases, with 9 bases of the junction left unmatched. CDR3 sequence: CASSPGEREGNEQFF. DNA of the CDR3: TGTGCCAGCAGCCCTGGGGAAAGGGAGGGCAATGAGCAGTTCTTC.

V usage is TRBV5-1 and J usage is TRBJ2-7; either TRBD1 or TRBD2 may supply D (5 bases each). With 1 base removed from V and 5 bases from J, the gap between germline ends came to 19 bases. CDR1 is SGHRS and CDR2 is YFSETQ in the germline V gene. This CDR3 spans 16 amino acids. The CDR3 DNA reads TGCGCCAGCAGCTTGTATTTTGGGGGTGTAAACGACGAGCAGTACTTC. This encodes CASSLYFGGVNDEQYF.